This T cell receptor (beta chain) was recovered during a study of CD8 T cells in ankylosing spondylitis. Study-level findings and limits: Existing reports had already noted some motif variants in reactive arthritis synovial fluid and blood. Peripheral blood held disease-linked clones only at relatively low frequency, and these were CD8+. There was a TCR beta motif, made of fewer than 10 highly homologous variants, that appeared characteristic of ankylosing spondylitis blood.

Via MiXCR, TCRdb re-called the 5' RACE reads, giving one row per CDR3 protein. The sample comprises about 260,000 distinct CDR3 sequences, more than 20% of which are singletons, and over 0.55% rests with the top ten. The germline CDR1 and CDR2 sequences are DFQATT and SNEGSKA (reference sequence). The CDR3 sequence is 15 residues long. Between the trimmed V and J ends, which lost 6 bases and 1 base, there was a span of 17 bases. This clonotype was seen more than once but under ten times. Its antigen is unidentified. Specimen: blood, either unsorted or a sorted T cell fraction (not recorded which). The sequence was collected from a male donor with ankylosing spondylitis or in good health (not recorded which). This chain uses TRBV20-1 with TRBJ2-3; D is perhaps TRBD1 or TRBD2 (5 bases each). In nucleotides, the CDR3 is TGCAGTGCCCCAAAAGAGACGGGACGCACAGATACGCAGTATTTT. It is translated as CSAPKETGRTDTQYF.